The 32 T cell receptor beta chains below come from one sample, sequenced in a study of blood T cell repertoires in COVID-19 (dated by TCRdb to 2020 to 2021). Library method: the immunoSEQ multiplex PCR assay. TCRdb limited this immuneACCESS table to in-frame rearrangements with V and J called. A share of clones is missing; checked studies link under half to unresolved V genes, and the rest is unexplained. The sample data list around 190,000 clones, and roughly four fifths of these were observed just once. Clones ranked in the top ten supply 5.5% to 7.5% of the sample. The sequencing sample was made of peripheral blood. These receptors all stem from a human donor in a cohort sampled during active COVID-19.

The V call is TRBV2, the J call TRBJ2-7; tentatively, D is TRBD1 (6 bases). This CDR3 region has 14 residues. The germline V gene has CDR1 SNHLY and CDR2 FYNNEI. The V end was cut by 2 bases, the J end by 2 bases, with 10 bases between. CDR3: CASSESGQTYEQYF. Here the CDR3 DNA reads TGTGCCAGCAGTGAATCGGGACAAACCTACGAGCAGTACTTC.

The chain has TRBV12-3 or TRBV12-4 and TRBJ1-2; D remains ambiguous. Trimming shortened V by 2 bases and J by 5 bases, and 9 bases separated the two germline ends. This CDR3 comprises 13 residues. The CDR3 nucleotides are TGTGCCAGCAGTTTACCCGGGTCTTATGGCTACACCTTC. It translates to CASSLPGSYGYTF.

The chain recombines TRBV4-1 with TRBJ2-1; 8 bases match TRBD2. CDR1 and CDR2 (germline): MGHRA, YSYEKL. The CDR3 spans 18 residues. J lost 3 bases, V lost 2 bases, and 12 bases had no gene match. The CDR3 spells CASSQLLPAGELYNEQFF. The CDR3 DNA reads TGCGCCAGCAGCCAACTCCTACCAGCGGGGGAACTCTACAATGAGCAGTTCTTC.

The chain uses TRBV9 and TRBJ1-5; TRBD1 aligns across 9 bases. Germline CDR1 and CDR2: SGDLS and YYNGEE. The CDR3 sequence is 14 residues long. The trim removed 0 bases at V and 9 bases at J, leaving 4 bases unmatched. The CDR3 is CASSVGQGGWPQHF. CDR3 DNA sequence: TGTGCCAGCAGCGTAGGACAGGGGGGATGGCCCCAGCATTTT.

This clone is a singleton in its sample. This chain links TRBV5-6 with TRBJ2-7; tentatively, D is TRBD1 (6 bases). Looked up from germline, CDR1 is SGHDT and CDR2 is YYEEEE. This CDR3 region has 14 residues. V gave up 3 bases and J gave up 4 bases, with 14 bases separating them. The CDR3 region has the DNA TGTGCCAGCAGCTCCGGGACATCGGCTTACGAGCAGTACTTC. It translates to CASSSGTSAYEQYF.

The CDR3 loop reads CASVLAGGLDTQYF. Written as DNA, the CDR3 is TGTGCCAGCGTACTAGCGGGGGGTCTGGATACGCAGTATTTT. The V gene is TRBV6-5, the J gene TRBJ2-3, with 12 bases that match TRBD2. Germline values: CDR1 MNHEY, CDR2 SVGAGI. Germline trimming cut 8 bases from V and 6 bases from J; bases unmatched to any gene: 6. The CDR3 consists of 14 residues.

This sequence joins TRBV5-6 and TRBJ1-2; D gene unclear. CDR1 SGHDT and CDR2 YYEEEE come from the germline V gene. V was shortened by 7 bases and J by 6 bases, with 16 bases between the two germline ends. The length of the CDR3 is 13 residues. The CDR3 here is CASGRWAVDGYTF. Here the CDR3 DNA reads TGTGCCAGCGGTAGATGGGCAGTGGATGGCTACACCTTC.

The chain recombines TRBV7-7 with TRBJ2-2; the match to TRBD2 covers 10 bases. The CDR3 has 15 amino acids. V dropped 3 bases and J dropped 6; count of bases not matched to a gene: 4. The V gene's germline CDR1 is SSHAT and CDR2 FNYEAQ (reference sequence). CDR3 in DNA: TGTGCCAGCAGCTTGCAAAGCGGGGGGGCCGGGGAGCTGTTTTTT. It encodes CASSLQSGGAGELFF.

This clone appeared a few times. The CDR3 sequence is CASSQDSLLHGYTF. In DNA, the CDR3 is TGTGCCAGCAGCCAGGACAGTCTCTTACATGGCTACACCTTC. The chain employs TRBV6-2 or TRBV6-3 and TRBJ1-2, with D possibly being TRBD1 (6 bases). V lost 6 bases to trimming and J lost 6 bases, with 17 bases between them. Germline assignment: CDR1 MNHEY and CDR2 SVGEGT. This CDR3 contains 14 residues.

A word on this clone: The sample has other DNA sequences that encode this CDR3 too. This rearrangement joins TRBV5-5 to TRBJ2-7; a possible D gene is TRBD1 (5 bases). Looked up from germline, CDR1 is SGHKS and CDR2 is YYEKEE (reference sequence). Trimming cost V 4 bases and J 5 bases, with 7 bases left between them. The CDR3 is 11 residues long. The CDR3 loop is CASSLGDEQYF. The CDR3, as DNA: TGTGCCAGCAGCCTAGGGGACGAGCAGTACTTC.

The chain links TRBV7-9 to TRBJ2-7; 10 positions match TRBD1. The V gene end was trimmed by 6 bases and the J gene end by 0 bases; junction bases not matched to a gene: 5. CDR1 and CDR2 (germline): SEHNR, FQNEAQ (reference sequence). CDR3 length: 15 residues. Here the CDR3 reads CASSPGTGASYEQYF. The CDR3 region has the DNA TGTGCCAGCAGTCCCGGGACAGGGGCCTCCTACGAGCAGTACTTC.

The genes are TRBV13 and TRBJ2-7, with 7 nucleotides matching TRBD2. V gave up 4 bases and J gave up 2 bases; unmatched junction bases: 11. CDR1 is PRHDT and CDR2 is FYEKMQ in the germline V gene (reference sequence). The length of the CDR3 is 16 residues. The CDR3 loop reads CASSSPSGDYPYEQYF. The CDR3 DNA reads as TGTGCCAGCAGCTCACCGTCGGGGGACTACCCCTACGAGCAGTACTTC.

This rearrangement joins TRBV11-2 to TRBJ1-4; 8 nucleotides match TRBD1. CDR1 SGHAT and CDR2 FQNNGV come from the germline V gene. The V gene end was trimmed by 5 bases and the J gene end by 3 bases; junction bases not matched to a gene: 5. The CDR3 totals 15 residues. CDR3 sequence: CASSRTGSPNEKLFF. The CDR3 nucleotides are TGTGCCAGCAGCCGGACAGGGTCGCCTAATGAAAAACTGTTTTTT. Full variable domain (remainder filled in from reference TRBV11-2 and TRBJ1-4): EAGVAQSPRYKIIEKRQSVAFWCNPISGHATLYWYQQILGQGPKLLIQFQNNGVVDDSQLPKDRFSAERLKGVDSTLKIQPAKLEDSAVYLCASSRTGSPNEKLFFGSGTQLSVL.

The V call is TRBV7-2, the J call TRBJ2-7, with a possible D match to TRBD2 (5 bases). Per germline, CDR1 SGHTA and CDR2 FQGNSA. The CDR3 runs 13 residues. V was pared by 5 bases and J by 3 bases, with 11 bases between. This CDR3 reads CASSGGLGYEQYF. Written as DNA, the CDR3 is TGTGCCAGCAGCGGAGGCCTAGGCTACGAGCAGTACTTC.

CDR3 loop: CASSLARGETQYF. CDR3 bases: TGCGCCAGCAGCTTGGCCCGGGGGGAGACCCAGTACTTC. This chain connects TRBV5-1 to TRBJ2-5, with D possibly being TRBD2 (6 bases). Trimming stripped 0 bases from V and 5 bases from J, with 8 bases between. Germline loops: CDR1 SGHRS, CDR2 YFSETQ. The CDR3 consists of 13 residues.

This clone was found once. V gene TRBV5-1 combines with J gene TRBJ2-2, with 7 nucleotides matching TRBD1. CDR1 SGHRS and CDR2 YFSETQ come from the germline V gene. The trim removed 0 bases at V and 3 bases at J, leaving 8 bases unmatched. The CDR3 has 17 residues. In DNA form, the CDR3 reads TGCGCCAGCAGCTTGGGTTTGGTGGGACAGTACACCGGGGAGCTGTTTTTT. Translation: CASSLGLVGQYTGELFF.

The chain couples TRBV3-1 (or the pseudogene TRBV3-2) to TRBJ2-7; 9 bases map to TRBD1. This CDR3 region has 14 residues. Per the germline V gene, CDR1 is LGHDT and CDR2 is YNNKEL (reference sequence). V lost 4 bases, J lost 2 bases, and 3 bases stayed unmatched. CDR3 nucleotide sequence: TGTGCCAGCAGCCGACGGACAGGGGCCTACGAGCAGTACTTC. Translation: CASSRRTGAYEQYF.

V gene TRBV5-5 combines with J gene TRBJ2-3, with D hard to call. The germline V gene has CDR1 SGHKS and CDR2 YYEKEE (reference sequence). The CDR3 has 14 amino acids. The V and J ends lost 2 bases and 2 bases respectively, with 9 bases between them. CDR3 coding DNA: TGTGCCAGCAGCTTAGAGTCTTACACAGATACGCAGTATTTT. Its protein is CASSLESYTDTQYF.

V gene TRBV19 combines with J gene TRBJ2-3; 11 bases line up with TRBD2. The trim removed 10 bases at V and 5 bases at J, leaving 11 bases unmatched. The CDR3 consists of 15 residues. Germline V gene sequence: CDR1 LNHDA, CDR2 SQIVND (reference sequence). The CDR3 region is CANRPTSGVLDTQYF. In DNA, the CDR3 is TGTGCCAACCGACCGACTAGCGGGGTGTTAGATACGCAGTATTTT.

This chain links TRBV4-1 with TRBJ1-1, with D uncertain. With 3 bases removed from V and 10 bases from J, the gap between germline ends came to 18 bases. Germline-derived CDR1 and CDR2 are MGHRA and YSYEKL. The CDR3 is made up of 14 amino acids. CDR3 sequence: CASSQALQRSVAFF. In DNA, the CDR3 is TGCGCCAGCAGCCAGGCTCTGCAGCGCTCGGTAGCTTTCTTT.

V and J are TRBV5-5 and TRBJ1-6; D gene ambiguous. Trimming removed 4 bases at V and 12 bases at J, with 17 bases between. CDR1 and CDR2 from the germline V gene are SGHKS and YYEKEE (reference sequence). CDR3 length: 14 residues. The CDR3 protein is CASSPPLLGGPLHF. The CDR3 nucleotides are TGTGCCAGCAGCCCTCCTCTGTTAGGAGGACCCCTCCACTTT.

The chain recombines TRBV12-3 or TRBV12-4 with TRBJ1-6; no firm D call. V was shortened by 5 bases and J by 9 bases, with 8 bases between the two germline ends. The length of the CDR3 is 12 residues. CDR3 in amino acids: CASSPYGSPLHF. CDR3 DNA sequence: TGTGCCAGCAGTCCTTACGGTTCACCCCTCCACTTT.

The V call is TRBV15, the J call TRBJ1-2; D is perhaps TRBD1 (5 bases). CDR3 length equals 17 residues. Per germline, CDR1 LNHNV and CDR2 YYDKDF (reference sequence). V shed 0 bases and J shed 6 bases, with 20 bases lying between them. CDR3 bases: TGTGCCACCAGCAGAGATCGGGCCAGGGCCGTTGTAGATGGCTACACCTTC. It encodes CATSRDRARAVVDGYTF.

V gene TRBV11-2 combines with J gene TRBJ1-6; 10 positions agree with TRBD1. J lost 11 bases, V lost 6 bases, and 13 bases had no gene match. In germline, CDR1 is SGHAT, CDR2 FQNNGV. The CDR3 sequence is 16 residues long. The CDR3 DNA follows: TGTGCCAGCAGACGGCCGGGGACAGGGGCGTTGGCACCCCTCCACTTT. The encoded protein is CASRRPGTGALAPLHF. Looking up the rest from reference TRBV11-2 and TRBJ1-6 gives the full variable domain: EAGVAQSPRYKIIEKRQSVAFWCNPISGHATLYWYQQILGQGPKLLIQFQNNGVVDDSQLPKDRFSAERLKGVDSTLKIQPAKLEDSAVYLCASRRPGTGALAPLHFGNGTRLTVT.

The rearrangement links TRBV15 to TRBJ2-5; TRBD1 aligns across 7 bases. Trimming cost V 0 bases and J 7 bases; bases outside gene matches: 5. The CDR3 consists of 14 residues. Germline loops: CDR1 LNHNV, CDR2 YYDKDF (reference sequence). CDR3: CATSRDRAGGTQYF. The CDR3, as DNA: TGTGCCACCAGCAGAGATCGGGCAGGGGGGACCCAGTACTTC.

The J gene is TRBJ2-2, the V gene TRBV5-1, with D possibly TRBD2 on 5 matching bases. The CDR3 has 11 amino acids. The germline CDR1 and CDR2 sequences are SGHRS and YFSETQ. V was cut by 7 bases and J by 8 bases, with 9 bases left in between. In nucleotides, the CDR3 is TGCGCCAGCGAGGGAAAGGGGGAGCTGTTTTTT. Its protein is CASEGKGELFF.

This chain joins TRBV12-3 or TRBV12-4 and TRBJ1-2; 9 positions match TRBD1. The CDR3 runs 13 residues. V shed 6 bases and J 6 bases; nucleotides not matched to a gene: 5. In DNA, the CDR3 is TGTGCCAGCAGCACAGGGGGCCAGGATGGCTACACCTTC. Translated, it gives CASSTGGQDGYTF.

V usage is TRBV18 and J usage is TRBJ2-1, with no clear D. Germline loops: CDR1 KGHSH, CDR2 LQKENI. The CDR3 totals 12 residues. V was cut by 5 bases and J by 5 bases, with 7 bases left in between. The CDR3 DNA reads as TGTGCCAGCTCAAGAACAGACAATGAGCAGTTCTTC. As protein: CASSRTDNEQFF.

The rearrangement joins TRBV6-2 or TRBV6-3 to TRBJ1-4; D possibly corresponds to TRBD1 (5 bases). The ends were cut back, 2 bases at V and 0 bases at J, with 10 bases in the middle. CDR1 and CDR2 (germline): MNHEY, SVGEGT. This CDR3 has 16 amino acids. CDR3 bases: TGTGCCAGCAGTTACGCGGCGACAGCAACTAATGAAAAACTGTTTTTT. This sequence encodes CASSYAATATNEKLFF.

This clone was seen only a few times. This CDR3 is CASSDRGNTEAFF. CDR3 in DNA: TGTGCCAGCAGTGACAGGGGGAACACTGAAGCTTTCTTT. J is TRBJ1-1 and V is TRBV6-2 or TRBV6-3; 8 bases agree with TRBD1. The CDR3 extends over 13 amino acids. V lost 5 bases to trimming and J lost 1 base; unmatched junction nucleotides: 0. The germline gives CDR1 MNHEY, CDR2 SVGEGT.

In DNA, the CDR3 is TGTGCCACCAGTGACGGGACAGGGGAGAGATATGAGCAGTTCTTC. This translates into CATSDGTGERYEQFF. This chain joins TRBV24-1 and TRBJ2-1; 10 bases match TRBD1. Germline V CDR1 and CDR2: KGHDR, SFDVKD. The CDR3 is 15 residues long. Unmatched junction bases numbered 7, after V lost 4 bases and J lost 8 bases.

This chain joins TRBV5-1 and TRBJ1-5; D gene unclear. Germline V CDR1 and CDR2: SGHRS, YFSETQ. V was trimmed by 0 bases and J by 2 bases, leaving 9 bases between them. This CDR3 has 15 residues. CDR3 loop: CASSLAGVGNQPQHF. The CDR3 region has the DNA TGCGCCAGCAGCTTGGCCGGGGTGGGCAATCAGCCCCAGCATTTT. The complete variable domain, with remaining parts taken from reference TRBV5-1 and TRBJ1-5, reads KAGVTQTPRYLIKTRGQQVTLSCSPISGHRSVSWYQQTPGQGLQFLFEYFSETQRNKGNFPGRFSGRQFSNSRSEMNVSTLELGDSALYLCASSLAGVGNQPQHFGDGTRLSIL.